The 5 T cell receptor beta chains presented below share a single source sample, sequenced in a study of blood T cells in healthy people across ages. A second PCR, run for roughly 7 to 11 cycles, used a sample-barcoded 5' primer plus a J-beta primer mix. TCRdb reprocessed the 5' RACE reads via MiXCR and lists one record per CDR3 protein. The data contain hundreds of thousands of distinct CDR3 sequences, roughly 44% of them seen just once; the ten biggest clones take up roughly 18%. The sample taken for sequencing was blood. These receptors originate from a man aged 60 to 75 in good health.

The chain combines TRBV10-3 with TRBJ1-5; a weak D match, TRBD1 (5 bases). CDR1 is ENHRY, CDR2 SYGVKD, per germline. V gave up 6 bases and J gave up 2 bases, with 11 bases separating them. This CDR3 is built from 14 residues. DNA of the CDR3: TGTGCCATCAGGGGGGAAGGGGGCAATCAGCCCCAGCATTTT. It specifies CAIRGEGGNQPQHF.

The chain carries TRBV4-3 and TRBJ1-2; D is perhaps TRBD1 (5 bases). V was clipped by 4 bases and J by 8 bases, with 20 bases between them. This CDR3 is built from 15 residues. The V gene's germline CDR1 is LGHNA and CDR2 YSLEER. The CDR3 protein is CASSRDRWGVWGYTF. Here the CDR3 DNA reads TGCGCCAGCAGCCGGGACCGGTGGGGTGTATGGGGCTACACCTTC.

The chain links TRBV28 to TRBJ2-7; no clear D. V was trimmed by 5 bases and J by 4 bases, leaving 12 bases between them. This CDR3 is 13 amino acids long. CDR1 is MDHEN and CDR2 is SYDVKM in the germline V gene. The CDR3 DNA sequence: TGTGCCAGCAGTCCGACCACTCTATACGAGCAGTACTTC. Protein sequence: CASSPTTLYEQYF.

The J gene is TRBJ2-7, the V gene TRBV28; D perhaps matches TRBD1 (6 bases). CDR3 length: 12 amino acids. From germline, CDR1 is MDHEN and CDR2 SYDVKM. V was clipped by 9 bases and J by 3 bases, with 12 bases between them. The CDR3 DNA is TGTGCCAGTTATCAGACAGGCTACGAGCAGTACTTC. This sequence encodes CASYQTGYEQYF.

The sample holds many counts of this clonotype. The chain carries TRBV5-1 and TRBJ1-2; no clear D gene. V was cut by 0 bases and J by 9 bases, with 9 bases left in between. CDR1 SGHRS and CDR2 YFSETQ come from the germline V gene. The CDR3 covers 12 residues. CDR3 residues: CASSLDLGSYTF. CDR3 DNA: TGCGCCAGCAGCTTGGATCTAGGAAGCTACACCTTC. Based on the CDR3 plus reference TRBV5-1 and TRBJ1-2, the full variable domain is KAGVTQTPRYLIKTRGQQVTLSCSPISGHRSVSWYQQTPGQGLQFLFEYFSETQRNKGNFPGRFSGRQFSNSRSEMNVSTLELGDSALYLCASSLDLGSYTFGSGTRLTVV.